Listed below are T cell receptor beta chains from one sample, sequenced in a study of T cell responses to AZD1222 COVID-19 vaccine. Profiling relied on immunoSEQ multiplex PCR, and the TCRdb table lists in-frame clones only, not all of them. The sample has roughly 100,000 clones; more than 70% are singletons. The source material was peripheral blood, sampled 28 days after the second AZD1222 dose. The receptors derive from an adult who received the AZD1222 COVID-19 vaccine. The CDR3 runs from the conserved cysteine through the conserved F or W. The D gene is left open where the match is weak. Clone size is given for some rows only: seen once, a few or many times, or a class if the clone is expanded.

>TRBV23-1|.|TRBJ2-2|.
CASRVAPNTGELFF
TGCGCCAGCAGGGTAGCCCCGAACACCGGGGAGCTGTTTTTT
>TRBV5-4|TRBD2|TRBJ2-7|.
CASSLAGGIHEQYF
TGTGCCAGCAGCCTAGCGGGAGGAATCCACGAGCAGTACTTC
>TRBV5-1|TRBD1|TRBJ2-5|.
CASSLYRGLQETQYF
TGCGCCAGCAGCCTATACAGGGGCCTTCAAGAGACCCAGTACTTC
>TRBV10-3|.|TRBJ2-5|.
CAISDMGRETQYF
TGTGCCATCAGTGATATGGGGCGGGAGACCCAGTACTTC
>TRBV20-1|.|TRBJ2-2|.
CSASVRGGVGDGELFF
TGCAGTGCTAGTGTCCGTGGAGGGGTAGGGGACGGGGAGCTGTTTTTT
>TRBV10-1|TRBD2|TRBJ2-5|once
CASSESASGDQETQYF
TGCGCCAGCAGTGAGTCGGCTAGCGGGGACCAAGAGACCCAGTACTTC
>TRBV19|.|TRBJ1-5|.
CASRQDSNQPQHF
TGTGCCAGTAGACAGGATAGCAATCAGCCCCAGCATTTT
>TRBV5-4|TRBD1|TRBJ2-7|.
CASSRGGTGQAYEQYF
TGTGCCAGCAGCCGAGGTGGGACAGGGCAGGCCTACGAGCAGTACTTC
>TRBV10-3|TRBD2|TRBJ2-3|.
CAISMGLAGIPDTQYF
TGTGCCATCAGTATGGGACTAGCGGGGATCCCAGATACGCAGTATTTT
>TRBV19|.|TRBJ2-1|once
CASRGGTYNEQFF
TGTGCCAGTCGCGGCGGCACCTACAATGAGCAGTTCTTC